The 4 T cell receptor beta chains below all came from one sample that was sequenced in a study of blood T cell repertoires in COVID-19. Clones were sequenced by immunoSEQ multiplex PCR, and TCRdb holds only the in-frame ones, with some missing. In the table there are 200,000 to 250,000 clones, 82% of which are singletons. The sample comprised PBMCs or T cells enriched from blood (not recorded which). These receptors were taken from a woman aged 55 to 70 who had recovered from COVID-19.

The V gene is TRBV5-1, the J gene TRBJ2-1; 13 bases are a match to TRBD2. The CDR3 contains 14 residues. Germline V gives CDR1 SGHRS, CDR2 YFSETQ. V was clipped by 3 bases and J by 9 bases; unmatched bases: 3. The CDR3 protein is CASSSLAGGSEQFF. The CDR3 DNA is TGCGCCAGCAGCTCACTAGCGGGAGGGTCTGAGCAGTTCTTC. Looking up the rest from reference TRBV5-1 and TRBJ2-1 gives the full variable domain: KAGVTQTPRYLIKTRGQQVTLSCSPISGHRSVSWYQQTPGQGLQFLFEYFSETQRNKGNFPGRFSGRQFSNSRSEMNVSTLELGDSALYLCASSSLAGGSEQFFGPGTRLTVL.

The chain carries TRBV30 and TRBJ2-7, with 8 bases that match TRBD1. Germline V gene data show CDR1 as GTSNPN and CDR2 as SVGIG (reference sequence). V lost 2 bases to trimming and J lost 6 bases; unmatched junction nucleotides: 12. The CDR3 has 15 amino acids. In nucleotides, the CDR3 is TGTGCCTGGAGTCCCGGGACAGGTATCCTGGGCGAGCAGTACTTC. It codes for CAWSPGTGILGEQYF.

This rearrangement joins TRBV24-1 to TRBJ1-6, with no clear D. Germline CDR1 KGHDR, CDR2 SFDVKD. This CDR3 has 17 residues. Trimming removed 5 bases at V and 5 bases at J, with 18 bases between. The CDR3 here is CATSVGRLPKNNSPLHF. The DNA of the CDR3 is TGTGCCACCAGTGTAGGTAGACTTCCCAAGAATAATTCACCCCTCCACTTT.

V is TRBV4-2 and J is TRBJ2-1; TRBD2 is a possible D gene (6 bases). Trimming removed 11 bases at V and 0 bases at J, with 17 bases between. The CDR3 is 15 residues long. The germline V gene has CDR1 LGHNA and CDR2 YNFKEQ. This CDR3 reads CASSREESSYNEQFF. CDR3 sequence (DNA): TGTGCCTCCAGCAGGGAGGAGAGCTCCTACAATGAGCAGTTCTTC.